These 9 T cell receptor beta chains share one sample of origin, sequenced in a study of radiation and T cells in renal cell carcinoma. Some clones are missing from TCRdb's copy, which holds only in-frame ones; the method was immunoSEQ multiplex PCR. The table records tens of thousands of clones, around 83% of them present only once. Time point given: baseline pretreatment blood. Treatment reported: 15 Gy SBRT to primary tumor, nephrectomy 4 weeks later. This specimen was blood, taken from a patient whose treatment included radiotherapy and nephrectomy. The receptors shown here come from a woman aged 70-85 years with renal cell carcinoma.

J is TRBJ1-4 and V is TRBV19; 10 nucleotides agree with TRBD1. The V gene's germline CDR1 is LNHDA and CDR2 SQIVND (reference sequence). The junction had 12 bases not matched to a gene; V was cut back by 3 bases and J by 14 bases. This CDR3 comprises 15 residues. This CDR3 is CASSMATGGKLQLFF. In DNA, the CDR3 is TGTGCCAGTAGTATGGCGACAGGGGGCAAGTTGCAGCTGTTTTTT. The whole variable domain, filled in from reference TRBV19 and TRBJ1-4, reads DGGITQSPKYLFRKEGQNVTLSCEQNLNHDAMYWYRQDPGQGLRLIYYSQIVNDFQKGDIAEGYSVSREKKESFPLTVTSAQKNPTAFYLCASSMATGGKLQLFFGSGTQLSVL.

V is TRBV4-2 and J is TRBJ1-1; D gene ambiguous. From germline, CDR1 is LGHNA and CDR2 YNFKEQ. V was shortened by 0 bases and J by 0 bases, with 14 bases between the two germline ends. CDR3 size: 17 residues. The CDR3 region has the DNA TGTGCCAGCAGCCAAGATCTTAGCGGACCCATGAACACTGAAGCTTTCTTT. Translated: CASSQDLSGPMNTEAFF.

CDR3 sequence: CASNWAVRGEQYF. CDR3 sequence (DNA): TGTGCCAGCAATTGGGCGGTGAGGGGCGAGCAGTACTTC. This chain connects TRBV2 to TRBJ2-7; D possibly matches TRBD1 or TRBD2 (5 bases each). The CDR3 contains 13 residues. V lost 7 bases to trimming and J lost 6 bases, with 16 bases between them. Germline values: CDR1 SNHLY, CDR2 FYNNEI.

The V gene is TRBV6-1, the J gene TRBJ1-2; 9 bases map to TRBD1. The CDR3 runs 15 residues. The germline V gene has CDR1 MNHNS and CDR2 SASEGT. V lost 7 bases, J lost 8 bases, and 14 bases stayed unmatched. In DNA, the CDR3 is TGTGCCAGCACTACCTCGATTGACAGGGGGTTCGGCTACACCTTC. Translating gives CASTTSIDRGFGYTF.

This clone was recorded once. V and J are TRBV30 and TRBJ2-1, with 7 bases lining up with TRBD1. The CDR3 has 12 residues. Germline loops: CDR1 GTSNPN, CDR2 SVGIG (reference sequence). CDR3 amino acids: CGWGRGYNEQFF. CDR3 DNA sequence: TGTGGATGGGGCAGGGGGTACAATGAGCAGTTCTTC.

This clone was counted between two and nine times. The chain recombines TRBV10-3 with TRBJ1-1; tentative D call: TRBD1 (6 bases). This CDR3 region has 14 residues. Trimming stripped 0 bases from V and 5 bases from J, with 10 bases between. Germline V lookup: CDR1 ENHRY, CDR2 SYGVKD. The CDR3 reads CAISESQGRTEAFF. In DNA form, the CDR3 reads TGTGCCATCAGTGAGTCCCAGGGGCGGACTGAAGCTTTCTTT.

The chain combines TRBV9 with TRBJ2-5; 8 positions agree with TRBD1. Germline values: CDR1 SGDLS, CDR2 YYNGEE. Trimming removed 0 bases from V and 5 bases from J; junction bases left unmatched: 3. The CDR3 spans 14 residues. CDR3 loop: CASSVDRGMETQYF. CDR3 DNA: TGTGCCAGCAGCGTAGACAGGGGGATGGAGACCCAGTACTTC.

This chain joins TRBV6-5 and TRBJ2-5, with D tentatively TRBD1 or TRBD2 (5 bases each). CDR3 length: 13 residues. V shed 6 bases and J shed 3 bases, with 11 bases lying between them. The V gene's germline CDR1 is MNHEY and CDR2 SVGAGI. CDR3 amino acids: CASRAGTEETQYF. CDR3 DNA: TGTGCCAGCAGAGCCGGGACGGAAGAGACCCAGTACTTC.

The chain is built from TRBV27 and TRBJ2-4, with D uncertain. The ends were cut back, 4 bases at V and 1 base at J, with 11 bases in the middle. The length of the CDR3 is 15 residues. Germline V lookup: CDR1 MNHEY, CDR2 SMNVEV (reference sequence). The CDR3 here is CASSSLVIAKNIQYF. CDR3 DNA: TGTGCCAGCAGTTCCCTAGTTATTGCCAAAAACATTCAGTACTTC.